These T cell receptor beta chains were read from a single sample in a study of T cells in Graves' hyperthyroidism and ophthalmopathy. TCRdb analysed the multiplex PCR reads with MiXCR anew, one entry per CDR3 protein. This sample yields over 500,000 distinct CDR3 sequences, of which about 15% are seen a single time; roughly 18% belongs to the top ten. The specimen sequenced was blood. These receptors originate from a woman between 18 and 29 years old with Graves' ophthalmopathy. CDR3s include the opening cysteine and the closing phenylalanine or tryptophan. The order of the fields is clone size, V gene, D gene, J gene, CDR3 protein, CDR3 DNA. D genes are given only for firm matches. Clone size appears in some rows only: once, few, many, or a class for an expanded clone.

>NA|TRBV28|TRBD1|TRBJ1-2
CASGLTGVGSGYTF
TGTGCCAGCGGACTTACAGGGGTCGGCAGTGGCTACACCTTC
>few|TRBV7-9|NA|TRBJ1-2
CASSFSGVGYGYTF
TGTGCCAGCAGCTTCTCAGGGGTAGGCTATGGCTACACCTTC
>few|TRBV30|TRBD1|TRBJ1-5
CAWREYRGANQPQHF
TGTGCCTGGAGAGAATACAGGGGTGCGAATCAGCCCCAGCATTTT
>NA|TRBV7-3|TRBD1|TRBJ2-1
CASSLMGQNEQFF
TGTGCCAGCAGCCTGATGGGACAGAATGAGCAGTTCTTC
>many|TRBV7-2|TRBD2|TRBJ2-7
CASSFAQREGYEQYF
TGTGCCAGCAGCTTTGCCCAGCGGGAGGGCTACGAGCAGTACTTC
>few|TRBV6-1|TRBD1|TRBJ2-3
CASSERTGRTDTQYF
TGTGCCAGCAGTGAAAGGACAGGGAGGACAGATACGCAGTATTTT
>many|TRBV7-8|NA|TRBJ2-7
CASSLGGGELYEQYF
TGTGCCAGCAGCTTAGGAGGGGGTGAGCTCTACGAGCAGTACTTC
>NA|TRBV10-3|TRBD1|TRBJ2-5
CAISAGQEETQYF
TGTGCCATCAGCGCGGGACAGGAGGAGACCCAGTACTTC
>many|TRBV7-2|NA|TRBJ2-1
CASSFAGTRHNEQFF
TGTGCCAGCAGCTTCGCCGGGACAAGGCACAATGAGCAGTTCTTC
>many|TRBV2|NA|TRBJ2-3
CASSGRGSQDTQYF
TGTGCCAGCTCAGGCAGGGGCAGTCAAGATACGCAGTATTTT
>many|TRBV28|TRBD1|TRBJ1-2
CASSLPGGPYGYTF
TGTGCCAGCAGTTTACCAGGGGGGCCCTATGGCTACACCTTC
>few|TRBV3-1|NA|TRBJ1-1
CASSLDGAEGTEAFF
TGTGCCAGCAGCCTAGACGGGGCCGAGGGGACTGAAGCTTTCTTT